These T cell receptor beta chains were read from a single sample in a study of cytomegalovirus exposure and HLA in healthy donors. Using immunoSEQ multiplex PCR, the repertoire was profiled, and TCRdb retains in-frame clones only, with some absent. The profile shows fewer than 250,000 clones, about 80% of them singletons. The specimen sequenced was PBMCs. The origin of the receptors is a girl aged 10-17 years in good health and CMV-seronegative. The CDR3 runs from the conserved cysteine through the conserved F or W. The D gene is left open where the match is weak. Clone size appears in some rows only: once, few, many, or a class for an expanded clone.

v_call	clone_size	j_call	d_call	cdr3_aa	cdr3_nt
TRBV7-6	.	TRBJ1-2	TRBD1	CASSLDRATYTF	TGTGCCAGCAGCTTGGACAGGGCAACTTACACCTTC
TRBV30	.	TRBJ2-1	TRBD2	CAWSLGGRDENEQFF	TGTGCCTGGAGTTTAGGAGGGAGGGATGAAAATGAGCAGTTCTTC
TRBV5-1	.	TRBJ2-3	.	CASSLIGATDTQYF	TGCGCCAGCAGCTTGATAGGGGCCACAGATACGCAGTATTTT
TRBV7-6	few	TRBJ1-6	TRBD1	CASSSKWDRGNSPLHF	TGTGCCAGCAGCTCGAAGTGGGACAGGGGAAATTCACCCCTCCACTTT
TRBV19	.	TRBJ2-5	TRBD1	CASSIRWTGDQETQYF	TGTGCCAGTAGTATCCGATGGACAGGAGACCAAGAGACCCAGTACTTC
TRBV28	.	TRBJ2-3	.	CASSDTQDTQYF	TGTGCCAGCAGTGACACTCAGGATACGCAGTATTTT
TRBV2	.	TRBJ1-4	TRBD1	CASSLQGAREKLFF	TGTGCCAGCAGTTTACAGGGGGCGAGGGAAAAACTGTTTTTT
TRBV5-1	few	TRBJ2-1	TRBD1	CASSRDRAGYNEQFF	TGCGCCAGCAGCCGGGACAGGGCAGGATACAATGAGCAGTTCTTC
TRBV19	.	TRBJ2-7	.	CASSIGNGDYEQYF	TGTGCCAGTAGTATAGGTAACGGGGACTACGAGCAGTACTTC
TRBV11-2	.	TRBJ1-2	.	CASSQQGLGGYTF	TGTGCCAGCAGCCAGCAGGGTTTGGGTGGCTACACCTTC
TRBV7-6	.	TRBJ2-1	TRBD1	CASSASWGQGSTGNINEQFF	TGTGCCAGCAGCGCCAGTTGGGGACAGGGGTCAACGGGGAATATCAATGAGCAGTTCTTC
TRBV4-2	.	TRBJ2-7	TRBD2	CASSQEFSGASYEQYF	TGTGCCAGCAGCCAAGAGTTTAGCGGGGCCTCCTACGAGCAGTACTTC
TRBV27	.	TRBJ2-3	TRBD2	CASRGLAGDITDTQYF	TGTGCCAGCAGGGGTCTAGCGGGGGATATCACAGATACGCAGTATTTT
TRBV5-4	.	TRBJ1-2	TRBD1	CASSLRQGEGYGYTF	TGTGCCAGCAGCCTCCGACAGGGTGAGGGCTATGGCTACACCTTC
TRBV7-6	.	TRBJ2-1	TRBD2	CASSLSSGGAGEQFF	TGTGCCAGCAGCCTATCTAGCGGGGGGGCCGGGGAGCAGTTCTTC
TRBV18	.	TRBJ2-5	.	CASSPNGVRETQYF	TGTGCCAGCTCACCTAACGGGGTTCGAGAGACCCAGTACTTC
TRBV6-1	few	TRBJ1-1	.	CASRTDRNTEAFF	TGTGCCAGCAGAACGGACAGGAACACTGAAGCTTTCTTT
TRBV6-1	once	TRBJ2-5	TRBD2	CASKRLAGGETQYF	TGTGCCAGCAAAAGACTAGCGGGGGGGGAGACCCAGTACTTC
TRBV23-1	.	TRBJ1-2	TRBD1	CASSRAGTGGCRSGYTF	TGCGCCAGCAGTCGCGCCGGGACAGGGGGCTGTAGGAGCGGCTACACCTTC
TRBV2	.	TRBJ2-7	TRBD1	CAITGVLSYEQYF	TGTGCTATTACAGGGGTCCTCTCCTACGAGCAGTACTTC
TRBV11-2	once	TRBJ1-6	.	CASSTDYTGRTPLHF	TGTGCCAGCAGCACCGACTACACAGGGAGAACACCCCTCCACTTT
TRBV5-6	.	TRBJ1-2	.	CASSLDPTEFYGYTF	TGTGCCAGCAGTTTAGACCCGACGGAGTTCTATGGCTACACCTTC
TRBV7-9	.	TRBJ2-7	.	CASSRRREDYEQYF	TGTGCCAGCAGCAGGCGGAGGGAAGACTACGAGCAGTACTTC
TRBV6-1	.	TRBJ2-5	TRBD2	CASSEAWRGISEEYF	TGTGCCAGCAGTGAGGCGTGGCGGGGGATATCCGAAGAGTACTTC
TRBV30	.	TRBJ1-5	TRBD1	CAWSPISGQVTGGNQPQHF	TGTGCCTGGAGTCCAATATCGGGACAGGTGACGGGTGGCAATCAGCCCCAGCATTTT
TRBV28	.	TRBJ2-5	.	CASSHYQETQYF	TGTGCCAGCAGTCATTACCAAGAGACCCAGTACTTC
TRBV9	.	TRBJ2-2	.	CASSPLGGGTGELFF	TGTGCCAGCAGCCCTCTAGGGGGGGGGACCGGGGAGCTGTTTTTT
TRBV7-3	.	TRBJ2-7	.	CASSLTGTLYEQYF	TGTGCCAGCAGCTTAACGGGGACTCTATACGAGCAGTACTTC